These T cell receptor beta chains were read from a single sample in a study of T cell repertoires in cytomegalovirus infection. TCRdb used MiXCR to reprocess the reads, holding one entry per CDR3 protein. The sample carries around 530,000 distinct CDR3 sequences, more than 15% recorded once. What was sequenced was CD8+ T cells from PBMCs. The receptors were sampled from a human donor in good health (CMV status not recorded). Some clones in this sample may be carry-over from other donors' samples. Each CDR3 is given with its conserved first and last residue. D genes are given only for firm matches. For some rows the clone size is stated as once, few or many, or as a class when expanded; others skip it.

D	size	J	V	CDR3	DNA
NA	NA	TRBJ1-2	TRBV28	CASSLIQAGYTF	TGTGCCAGCAGTTTGATACAGGCTGGCTACACCTTC
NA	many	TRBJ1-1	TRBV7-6	CASSSRVSYTEAFF	TGTGCCAGCAGCTCCAGGGTTTCGTACACTGAAGCTTTCTTT
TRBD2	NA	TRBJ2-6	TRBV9	CASSVGRGSGANVLTF	TGTGCCAGCAGCGTGGGGAGGGGCTCTGGGGCCAACGTCCTGACTTTC
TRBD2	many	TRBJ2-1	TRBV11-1	CASSLVPLAGGPYGEQFF	TGTGCCAGCAGCTTAGTCCCTTTAGCGGGAGGGCCGTATGGTGAGCAGTTCTTC
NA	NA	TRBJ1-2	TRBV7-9	CASSLTAGNYGYTF	TGTGCCAGCAGCTTAACAGCGGGCAACTATGGCTACACCTTC
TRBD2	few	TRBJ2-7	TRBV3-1	CASSHGLAGSYEQYF	TGTGCCAGCAGCCACGGACTAGCGGGATCCTACGAGCAGTACTTC
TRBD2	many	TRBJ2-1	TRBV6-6	CASSRHPQTGLADNEQFF	TGTGCCAGCAGTCGTCACCCCCAAACGGGACTAGCGGACAATGAGCAGTTCTTC
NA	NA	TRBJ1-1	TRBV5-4	CASMVNPGTEAFF	TGTGCCAGCATGGTCAATCCCGGCACTGAAGCTTTCTTT
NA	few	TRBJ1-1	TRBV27	CASTGGGTGLFTAFF	TGTGCCAGTACCGGAGGAGGGACCGGCTTATTCACGGCTTTCTTT
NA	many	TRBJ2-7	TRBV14	CASSPRGGKVEQYF	TGTGCCAGCAGCCCCCGTGGGGGCAAAGTCGAGCAGTACTTC
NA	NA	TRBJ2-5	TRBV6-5	CASSTTRAYQETQYF	TGTGCCAGCAGCACTACACGGGCGTACCAAGAGACCCAGTACTTC
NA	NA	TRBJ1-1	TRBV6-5	CASSYALGQATEAFF	TGTGCCAGCAGTTACGCCCTAGGGCAGGCTACTGAAGCTTTCTTT
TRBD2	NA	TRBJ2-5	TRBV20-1	CSARDLAGGETQYF	TGCAGTGCTAGAGATCTAGCGGGAGGGGAGACCCAGTACTTC
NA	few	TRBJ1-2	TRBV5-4	CASSRPKGEGNYGYTF	TGTGCCAGCAGCCGCCCTAAGGGGGAAGGCAACTATGGCTACACCTTC
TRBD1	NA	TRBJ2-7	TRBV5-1	CASSLPMTGSSYEQYF	TGCGCCAGCAGCCTCCCCATGACAGGGAGCTCCTACGAGCAGTACTTC
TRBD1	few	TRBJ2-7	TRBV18	CASSPTGTDRYEQYF	TGTGCCAGCTCTCCCACCGGGACAGATCGCTACGAGCAGTACTTC
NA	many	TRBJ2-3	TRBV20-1	CSARDHTSSTDTQYF	TGCAGTGCTAGAGATCATACATCTAGCACAGATACGCAGTATTTT
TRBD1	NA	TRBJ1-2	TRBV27	CASSSGQGFLKDYGYTF	TGTGCCAGCAGTTCAGGACAGGGATTTTTAAAGGACTATGGCTACACCTTC
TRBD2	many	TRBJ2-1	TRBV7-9	CASSLVTGGTYNEQFF	TGTGCCAGCAGCTTAGTGACGGGGGGGACCTACAATGAGCAGTTCTTC
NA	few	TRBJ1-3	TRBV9	CASSVSHSGNTIYF	TGTGCCAGCAGCGTCAGCCACTCTGGAAACACCATATATTTT
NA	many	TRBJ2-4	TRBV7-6	CASSLSFLEGKNIQYF	TGTGCCAGCAGCTTAAGTTTCCTGGAGGGCAAAAACATTCAGTACTTC
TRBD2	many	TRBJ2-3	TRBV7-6	CASSSAGGPVDTQYF	TGTGCCAGCAGCTCAGCGGGGGGCCCGGTAGATACGCAGTATTTT
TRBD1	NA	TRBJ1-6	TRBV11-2	CASSLGQINSPLHF	TGTGCCAGCAGCTTGGGACAGATTAATTCACCCCTCCACTTT
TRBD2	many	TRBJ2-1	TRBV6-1	CASSGTSGINEQFF	TGTGCCAGCAGCGGGACTAGCGGGATCAATGAGCAGTTCTTC
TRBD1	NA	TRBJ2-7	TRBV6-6	CASSFPTGTGHEQYF	TGTGCCAGCAGTTTCCCTACCGGGACAGGGCATGAGCAGTACTTC
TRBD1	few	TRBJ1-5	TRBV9	CASSVEGGGNQPQHF	TGTGCCAGCAGCGTAGAAGGGGGCGGCAATCAGCCCCAGCATTTT
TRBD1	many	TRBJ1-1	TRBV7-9	CASSHPGGGSFVTEAFF	TGTGCCAGCAGCCATCCAGGGGGGGGCTCCTTCGTCACTGAAGCTTTCTTT
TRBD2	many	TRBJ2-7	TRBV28	CASEPPGLAGIGEQYF	TGTGCCAGTGAACCCCCGGGACTAGCGGGAATCGGCGAGCAGTACTTC
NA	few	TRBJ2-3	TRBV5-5	CASSLVGSLTDTQYF	TGTGCCAGCAGCTTGGTCGGGTCCCTCACAGATACGCAGTATTTT
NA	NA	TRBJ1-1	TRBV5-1	CASSFSQPGGAFF	TGCGCCAGCAGCTTTAGTCAGCCGGGAGGGGCTTTCTTT
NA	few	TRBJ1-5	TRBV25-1	CASSAGTQPQHF	TGTGCCAGCAGTGCCGGGACCCAGCCCCAGCATTTT
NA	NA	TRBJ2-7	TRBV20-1	CSARDVGQGLYEQYF	TGCAGTGCTAGAGATGTCGGGCAGGGCCTCTACGAGCAGTACTTC
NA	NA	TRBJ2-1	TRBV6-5	CASSLDANPYNEQFF	TGTGCCAGCAGCTTGGACGCCAACCCCTACAATGAGCAGTTCTTC
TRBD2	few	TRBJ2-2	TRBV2	CASSEVARGRSRNTGELFF	TGTGCCAGCAGTGAAGTAGCGCGCGGGAGGTCCAGGAACACCGGGGAGCTGTTTTTT